Listed below are T cell receptor beta chains from one sample, sequenced in a study of blood T cells in healthy people across ages. One entry per CDR3 protein results from TCRdb running MiXCR on the 5' RACE reads. The sample records more than 1 million distinct CDR3 sequences, 45% being singletons. The source material was blood. These receptors originate from a woman aged 60 to 75 in good health. Each CDR3 is given with its conserved first and last residue. The order of the fields is clone size, D gene, J gene, V gene, CDR3 length, CDR3 DNA, CDR3 protein. A D gene is named only where the DNA matches it firmly. The size field is filled for only some rows; it gives once, few, many or a size class.

clone size: NA; D gene: TRBD1; J gene: TRBJ1-1; V gene: TRBV11-2; CDR3 length: 13; CDR3 DNA: TGTGCCAGCAGCCCGGACAGGGAGTCCGAAGCTTTCTTT; CDR3 protein: CASSPDRESEAFF
clone size: few; D gene: TRBD1; J gene: TRBJ1-1; V gene: TRBV5-6; CDR3 length: 15; CDR3 DNA: TGTGCCAGCAGCTGGACAGGGGGCCCTGACACTGAAGCTTTCTTT; CDR3 protein: CASSWTGGPDTEAFF
clone size: few; D gene: NA; J gene: TRBJ2-7; V gene: TRBV28; CDR3 length: 12; CDR3 DNA: TGTGCCAGCAGACCGGACGGCTACGAGCAGTACTTC; CDR3 protein: CASRPDGYEQYF
clone size: NA; D gene: TRBD2; J gene: TRBJ2-2; V gene: TRBV19; CDR3 length: 17; CDR3 DNA: TGTGCCACTAAATTCAGGACTAGCGGGAGCAGGACCGGGGAGCTGTTTTTT; CDR3 protein: CATKFRTSGSRTGELFF
clone size: NA; D gene: NA; J gene: TRBJ2-3; V gene: TRBV6-5; CDR3 length: 13; CDR3 DNA: TGTGCCAGCAGACTAGTGAGCGCAGATACGCAGTATTTT; CDR3 protein: CASRLVSADTQYF
clone size: NA; D gene: NA; J gene: TRBJ2-7; V gene: TRBV20-1; CDR3 length: 14; CDR3 DNA: TGCAGTGCTAGAGGGGACGCCAGTTCCTACGAGCAGTACTTC; CDR3 protein: CSARGDASSYEQYF
clone size: few; D gene: TRBD1; J gene: TRBJ2-1; V gene: TRBV5-1; CDR3 length: 15; CDR3 DNA: TGCGCCAGCACTCCCCTGGACAGGCCCTACAATGAGCAGTTCTTC; CDR3 protein: CASTPLDRPYNEQFF
clone size: NA; D gene: NA; J gene: TRBJ2-1; V gene: TRBV7-2; CDR3 length: 20; CDR3 DNA: TGTGCCAGCAGCTTACAAGGGGGCCGAGGCGGGGCGGGAGGCGGTAATGAGCAGTTCTTC; CDR3 protein: CASSLQGGRGGAGGGNEQFF
clone size: few; D gene: TRBD2; J gene: TRBJ2-7; V gene: TRBV4-2; CDR3 length: 17; CDR3 DNA: TGTGCCAGCAGCAAAACGGCTAGCGGGAGGCCCCCCTACGAGCAGTACTTC; CDR3 protein: CASSKTASGRPPYEQYF
clone size: few; D gene: NA; J gene: TRBJ2-7; V gene: TRBV12-3/TRBV12-4; CDR3 length: 16; CDR3 DNA: TGTGCCAGCAGCCCGGGGTTGGGCCCCAGCTCCTACGAGCAGTACTTC; CDR3 protein: CASSPGLGPSSYEQYF
clone size: NA; D gene: NA; J gene: TRBJ2-6; V gene: TRBV29-1; CDR3 length: 16; CDR3 DNA: TGCAGCACCCGCGGAGGGGGAAGCTCTGGGGCCAACGTCCTGACTTTC; CDR3 protein: CSTRGGGSSGANVLTF
clone size: NA; D gene: NA; J gene: TRBJ2-7; V gene: TRBV24-1; CDR3 length: 18; CDR3 DNA: TGTGCCACCAGGCCCCGACAGACCCCTACGGCTTATCACTACGGGCAGTACTTC; CDR3 protein: CATRPRQTPTAYHYGQYF
clone size: NA; D gene: TRBD2; J gene: TRBJ2-1; V gene: TRBV5-1; CDR3 length: 17; CDR3 DNA: TGCGCCAGCAAACTTACCACTAGCGGGAGGCGTCACAATGAGCAGTTCTTC; CDR3 protein: CASKLTTSGRRHNEQFF
clone size: few; D gene: NA; J gene: TRBJ2-1; V gene: TRBV11-3; CDR3 length: 14; CDR3 DNA: TGTGCCAGCAGCAGGGGACGCCGCGACAATGAGCAGTTCTTC; CDR3 protein: CASSRGRRDNEQFF
clone size: few; D gene: NA; J gene: TRBJ2-1; V gene: TRBV20-1; CDR3 length: 16; CDR3 DNA: TGCAGTGCTAGCCCCTTGACCCTGACAAGTTCGGATGAGCAGTTCTTC; CDR3 protein: CSASPLTLTSSDEQFF
clone size: NA; D gene: TRBD1; J gene: TRBJ2-7; V gene: TRBV5-6; CDR3 length: 14; CDR3 DNA: TGTGCCAGCAGCTTCAGGGGGATCTCCTACGAGCAGTACTTC; CDR3 protein: CASSFRGISYEQYF
clone size: NA; D gene: TRBD2; J gene: TRBJ2-3; V gene: TRBV20-1; CDR3 length: 15; CDR3 DNA: TGCAGTGCTTCGAGGACTAGCGGGAGTGCAGATACGCAGTATTTT; CDR3 protein: CSASRTSGSADTQYF
clone size: NA; D gene: TRBD1; J gene: TRBJ2-3; V gene: TRBV7-3; CDR3 length: 15; CDR3 DNA: TGTGCCAGCAGCTTCCGGGACAGGGAGACAGCTACGCAGTATTTT; CDR3 protein: CASSFRDRETATQYF
clone size: NA; D gene: NA; J gene: TRBJ1-2; V gene: TRBV20-1; CDR3 length: 13; CDR3 DNA: TGCAGTGCTAGCGAGGGACGGAACTATGGCTACACCTTC; CDR3 protein: CSASEGRNYGYTF
clone size: NA; D gene: NA; J gene: TRBJ1-5; V gene: TRBV27; CDR3 length: 15; CDR3 DNA: TGTGCCACCAGAGGCGGGGGGCTATTGAATCAGCCCCAGCATTTT; CDR3 protein: CATRGGGLLNQPQHF
clone size: NA; D gene: NA; J gene: TRBJ2-1; V gene: TRBV5-5; CDR3 length: 14; CDR3 DNA: TGTGCCAGCCAGCGTCTAAACTCCTACAATGAGCAGTTCTTC; CDR3 protein: CASQRLNSYNEQFF
clone size: NA; D gene: TRBD1; J gene: TRBJ2-3; V gene: TRBV9; CDR3 length: 15; CDR3 DNA: TGTGCCAGCAGCGTAGAAGGGACAGGGATAGATACGCAGTATTTT; CDR3 protein: CASSVEGTGIDTQYF
clone size: NA; D gene: TRBD2; J gene: TRBJ2-1; V gene: TRBV6-2/TRBV6-3; CDR3 length: 15; CDR3 DNA: TGTGCCAGCAAATCCGGGACTAGCTCCATTAATGAGCAGTTCTTC; CDR3 protein: CASKSGTSSINEQFF
clone size: NA; D gene: NA; J gene: TRBJ1-5; V gene: TRBV9; CDR3 length: 15; CDR3 DNA: TGTGCCAGCAGCGTCGAAGGACTGAGCAATCAGCCCCAGCATTTT; CDR3 protein: CASSVEGLSNQPQHF
clone size: once; D gene: TRBD2; J gene: TRBJ2-1; V gene: TRBV2; CDR3 length: 17; CDR3 DNA: TGTGCCAGCAGTTGGGATCCCAGCGGGAGCTCCTACAATGAGCAGTTCTTC; CDR3 protein: CASSWDPSGSSYNEQFF
clone size: many; D gene: TRBD1; J gene: TRBJ2-7; V gene: TRBV5-1; CDR3 length: 14; CDR3 DNA: TGTGCCAGCAGTTTAGCACAGGGGGGATACGAGCAGTACTTC; CDR3 protein: CASSLAQGGYEQYF
clone size: NA; D gene: NA; J gene: TRBJ2-2; V gene: TRBV10-3; CDR3 length: 14; CDR3 DNA: TGTGCCATCGCGGGACACCCAGGAGCCGGGGAGCTGTTTTTT; CDR3 protein: CAIAGHPGAGELFF
clone size: NA; D gene: NA; J gene: TRBJ2-5; V gene: TRBV7-9; CDR3 length: 15; CDR3 DNA: TGTGCCAGCAGCCCCAACGAGGGGCGGCAAGAGACCCAGTACTTC; CDR3 protein: CASSPNEGRQETQYF
clone size: few; D gene: NA; J gene: TRBJ2-7; V gene: TRBV5-1; CDR3 length: 17; CDR3 DNA: TGCGCCAGCAGCTTGGAGACATTGACAGAAACCTCCTACGAGCAGTACTTC; CDR3 protein: CASSLETLTETSYEQYF
clone size: NA; D gene: NA; J gene: TRBJ1-4; V gene: TRBV12-3/TRBV12-4; CDR3 length: 16; CDR3 DNA: TGTGCCAGCAGCTCGGGGCAGGCGACAACTAATGAAAAACTGTTTTTT; CDR3 protein: CASSSGQATTNEKLFF
clone size: once; D gene: NA; J gene: TRBJ2-7; V gene: TRBV7-8; CDR3 length: 16; CDR3 DNA: TGTGCCAGCAGCGTGGAGATAGCGCGGAGCTCCTACGAGCAGTACTTC; CDR3 protein: CASSVEIARSSYEQYF
clone size: few; D gene: TRBD2; J gene: TRBJ2-1; V gene: TRBV6-2/TRBV6-3; CDR3 length: 14; CDR3 DNA: TGTGCCAGCAGCACCGGACTAGCGGGAGATGAGCAGTTCTTC; CDR3 protein: CASSTGLAGDEQFF
clone size: once; D gene: NA; J gene: TRBJ1-5; V gene: TRBV6-6; CDR3 length: 15; CDR3 DNA: TGTGCCAGCAGTCCGCGGTGGGATAGCAATCAGCCCCAGCATTTT; CDR3 protein: CASSPRWDSNQPQHF
clone size: NA; D gene: TRBD2; J gene: TRBJ2-3; V gene: TRBV20-1; CDR3 length: 14; CDR3 DNA: TGCAGTGCTAGTCTTTCGGGAGGTTACGATACGCAGTATTTT; CDR3 protein: CSASLSGGYDTQYF
clone size: NA; D gene: NA; J gene: TRBJ1-1; V gene: TRBV28; CDR3 length: 15; CDR3 DNA: TGTGCCAGCAGTCCCCGTCGGACACCGAACACTGAAGCTTTCTTT; CDR3 protein: CASSPRRTPNTEAFF
clone size: few; D gene: NA; J gene: TRBJ1-2; V gene: TRBV6-5; CDR3 length: 17; CDR3 DNA: TGTGCCAGCAGTTACCAGCGGCGCAGCCCCTCTGAGTATGGCTACACCTTC; CDR3 protein: CASSYQRRSPSEYGYTF
clone size: NA; D gene: NA; J gene: TRBJ1-2; V gene: TRBV5-1; CDR3 length: 13; CDR3 DNA: TGCGCCGGCAGCTTAGCAGTGGGGTATGGCTACACCTTC; CDR3 protein: CAGSLAVGYGYTF
clone size: NA; D gene: NA; J gene: TRBJ2-6; V gene: TRBV18; CDR3 length: 16; CDR3 DNA: TGTGCCAGCTCACCGGTGCTGGCCACTGGGGCCAACGTCCTGACTTTC; CDR3 protein: CASSPVLATGANVLTF
clone size: few; D gene: TRBD2; J gene: TRBJ2-1; V gene: TRBV4-1; CDR3 length: 15; CDR3 DNA: TGCGCCAGCAGCCAAGAGCCTAGCGGCCTGGGGGAGCAGTTCTTC; CDR3 protein: CASSQEPSGLGEQFF
clone size: NA; D gene: TRBD1; J gene: TRBJ1-6; V gene: TRBV18; CDR3 length: 15; CDR3 DNA: TGTGCCAGCTCACCACTCGACAGGGAGAGGTCACCCCTCCACTTT; CDR3 protein: CASSPLDRERSPLHF
clone size: NA; D gene: NA; J gene: TRBJ2-1; V gene: TRBV29-1; CDR3 length: 15; CDR3 DNA: TGCAGCGTTATTCTAGCAGGATCCTTCTACAATGAGCAGTTCTTC; CDR3 protein: CSVILAGSFYNEQFF
clone size: NA; D gene: NA; J gene: TRBJ1-1; V gene: TRBV15; CDR3 length: 17; CDR3 DNA: TGTGCCACCAGCAGAGAAATACGGGCACCCCTAAACACTGAAGCTTTCTTT; CDR3 protein: CATSREIRAPLNTEAFF
clone size: NA; D gene: TRBD2; J gene: TRBJ2-1; V gene: TRBV20-1; CDR3 length: 14; CDR3 DNA: TGCAGTGCTAGAGAGGGCGGGAGCTGGGATGAGCAGTTCTTC; CDR3 protein: CSAREGGSWDEQFF
clone size: once; D gene: NA; J gene: TRBJ1-2; V gene: TRBV29-1; CDR3 length: 15; CDR3 DNA: TGCAGCGTTGCCCCCGGTGGGGCTATAAACTATGGCTACACCTTC; CDR3 protein: CSVAPGGAINYGYTF
clone size: NA; D gene: NA; J gene: TRBJ2-7; V gene: TRBV28; CDR3 length: 16; CDR3 DNA: TGTGCCAGCAGTCCCCCAGAGCAGGGACACTCCTACGAGCAGTACTTC; CDR3 protein: CASSPPEQGHSYEQYF
clone size: NA; D gene: NA; J gene: TRBJ2-5; V gene: TRBV20-1; CDR3 length: 14; CDR3 DNA: TGCAGTGCTCACGGCGTAATTCCGATCGAGACCCAGTACTTC; CDR3 protein: CSAHGVIPIETQYF